One and the same sample provided the 2 T cell receptor beta chains below, sequenced in a study of shared clonotypes between healthy human individuals. Sequenced by immunoSEQ multiplex PCR; TCRdb stores in-frame clones only, minus some. Of about 1 million clones listed, 65% to 75% are singletons. Sequenced sample: memory CD4+ T cells sorted from blood. The subset is: CD45RA-negative fraction. These receptors were obtained from a man aged 18 to 35 in good health.

The CDR3 sequence: CAWSRGGQGGYEQYF. The CDR3 DNA sequence: TGTGCCTGGAGTAGAGGGGGACAGGGAGGCTACGAGCAGTACTTC. The chain has TRBV30 and TRBJ2-7; 9 bases map to TRBD1. The CDR3 length is 15 residues. V lost 2 bases and J lost 3; bases outside the gene matches: 8. Germline CDR1 GTSNPN, CDR2 SVGIG (reference sequence). The variable domain in full, completed from reference TRBV30 and TRBJ2-7, reads SQTIHQWPATLVQPVGSPLSLECTVEGTSNPNLYWYRQAAGRGLQLLFYSVGIGQISSEVPQNLSASRPQDRQFILSSKKLLLSDSGFYLCAWSRGGQGGYEQYFGPGTRLTVT.

This chain links TRBV19 with TRBJ2-7; D unresolved. This CDR3 is built from 16 residues. The germline CDR1 and CDR2 sequences are LNHDA and SQIVND (reference sequence). Trimming removed 6 bases from V and 3 bases from J, with 21 bases in between. The DNA of the CDR3 is TGTGCCAGTAGGTCTTCGGACGCCGCCACGGACTACGAGCAGTACTTC. Its protein product is CASRSSDAATDYEQYF.